This T cell receptor beta chain was sequenced during a study of cytomegalovirus exposure and HLA in healthy donors. Study-level findings and limits: TCR sequences were mostly rare, though some public TCRs occurred in many donors. Later analysis revealed greater clonal expansion in HLA-associated TCR beta chains than in equally common others.

It was with 60 Vbeta and 13 Jbeta primers that the PCR ran. Per the study methods: A follow-up analysis tallied around 80 million unique TCR beta chains, about 11 million shared. The assay was immunoSEQ multiplex PCR, and TCRdb's table has in-frame clones only and misses some. The DNA gave D and trimming, while V, J and clone size come from that table. The data show some 200,000 clones, about three quarters seen once. In the case of this clone: The antigen remains undetermined.

V was trimmed by 5 bases and J by 5 bases, leaving 7 bases between them. CDR1 and CDR2 from the germline V gene are MDHEN and SYDVKM. The CDR3 runs to 11 residues. V and J are TRBV28 and TRBJ2-7; no reliable D call. Sequencing used PBMCs. The receptor's source is a woman in her sixties in good health and CMV-seropositive. CDR3 DNA: TGTGCCAGCAGTAACTTGGACGAGCAGTACTTC. This encodes CASSNLDEQYF.